The subject of this entry is one T cell receptor (beta chain). One end of the junction fails to match germline, which may point to a read error. The data were taken from a study of neurological immune-mediated disorders. TCRdb called the 5' RACE reads again in MiXCR, with one record for every CDR3 protein. The sample shows 45,000 to 50,000 distinct CDR3 sequences, 3% to 3.5% of them seen only once. Looked up from germline, CDR1 is LGHDT and CDR2 is YNNKEL (reference sequence). The CDR3 loop spans 16 amino acids. The chain couples TRBV3-1 to TRBJ1-6; D may be TRBD1 (6 bases). The clonotype originates from a woman aged 45-59 years with multiple sclerosis. Sequencing input: PBMCs. CDR3 sequence reads: CASRQREQGYNSTLNF. The CDR3, as DNA: TGTGCCAGCAGGCAGAGAGAACAGGGTTATAATTCAACCCTCAACTTT.